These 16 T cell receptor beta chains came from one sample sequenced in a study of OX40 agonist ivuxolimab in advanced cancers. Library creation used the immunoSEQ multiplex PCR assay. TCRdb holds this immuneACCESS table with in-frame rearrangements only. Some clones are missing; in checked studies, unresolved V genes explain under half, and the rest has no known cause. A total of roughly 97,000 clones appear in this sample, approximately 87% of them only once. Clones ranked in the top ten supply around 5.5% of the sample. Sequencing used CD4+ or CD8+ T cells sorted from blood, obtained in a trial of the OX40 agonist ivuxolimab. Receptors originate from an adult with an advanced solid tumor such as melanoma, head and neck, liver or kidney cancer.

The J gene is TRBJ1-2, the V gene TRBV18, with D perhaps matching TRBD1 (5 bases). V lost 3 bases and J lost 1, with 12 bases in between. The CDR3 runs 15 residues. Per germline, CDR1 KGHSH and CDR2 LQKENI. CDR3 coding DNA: TGTGCCAGCTCACCCCCCCGGGACCGTAACTATGGCTACACCTTC. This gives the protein CASSPPRDRNYGYTF.

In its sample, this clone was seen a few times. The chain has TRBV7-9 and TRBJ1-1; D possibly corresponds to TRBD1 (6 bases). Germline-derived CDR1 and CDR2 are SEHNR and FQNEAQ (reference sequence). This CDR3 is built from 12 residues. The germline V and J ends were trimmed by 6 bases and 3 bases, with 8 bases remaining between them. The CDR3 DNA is TGTGCCAGCAGAGGGGGGTACACTGAAGCTTTCTTT. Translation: CASRGGYTEAFF. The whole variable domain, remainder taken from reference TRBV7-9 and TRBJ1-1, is DTGVSQNPRHKITKRGQNVTFRCDPISEHNRLYWYRQTLGQGPEFLTYFQNEAQLEKSRLLSDRFSAERPKGSFSTLEIQRTEQGDSAMYLCASRGGYTEAFFGQGTRLTVV.

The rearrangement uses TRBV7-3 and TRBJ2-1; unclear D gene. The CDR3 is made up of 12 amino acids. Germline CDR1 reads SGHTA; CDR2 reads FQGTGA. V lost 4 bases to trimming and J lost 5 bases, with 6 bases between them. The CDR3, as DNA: TGTGCCAGCAGCTCAACGCACAATGAGCAGTTCTTC. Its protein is CASSSTHNEQFF.

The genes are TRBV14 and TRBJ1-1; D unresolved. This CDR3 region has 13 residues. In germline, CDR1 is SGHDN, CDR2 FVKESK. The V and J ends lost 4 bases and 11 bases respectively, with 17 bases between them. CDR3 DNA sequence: TGTGCCAGCAGCCCGCCCGGATACGGTTACGCTTTCTTT. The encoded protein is CASSPPGYGYAFF. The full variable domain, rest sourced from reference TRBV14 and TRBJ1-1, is EAGVTQFPSHSVIEKGQTVTLRCDPISGHDNLYWYRRVMGKEIKFLLHFVKESKQDESGMPNNRFLAERTGGTYSTLKVQPAELEDSGVYFCASSPPGYGYAFFGQGTRLTVV.

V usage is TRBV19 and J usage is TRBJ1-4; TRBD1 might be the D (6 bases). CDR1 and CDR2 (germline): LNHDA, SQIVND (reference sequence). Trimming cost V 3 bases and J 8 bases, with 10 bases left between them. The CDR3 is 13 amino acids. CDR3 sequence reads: CASSIVGGEKLFF. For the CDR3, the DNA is TGTGCCAGTAGTATCGTAGGGGGAGAAAAACTGTTTTTT. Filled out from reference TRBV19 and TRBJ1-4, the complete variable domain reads DGGITQSPKYLFRKEGQNVTLSCEQNLNHDAMYWYRQDPGQGLRLIYYSQIVNDFQKGDIAEGYSVSREKKESFPLTVTSAQKNPTAFYLCASSIVGGEKLFFGSGTQLSVL.

The CDR3 protein is CASRVSSGTYEQYF. The CDR3 nucleotides read TGTGCCAGCAGGGTATCTAGCGGGACTTACGAGCAGTACTTC. This chain links TRBV6-1 with TRBJ2-7, with 9 bases lining up with TRBD2. Germline assignment: CDR1 MNHNS and CDR2 SASEGT. The CDR3 consists of 14 residues. V was pared by 6 bases and J by 4 bases, with 7 bases of the junction left unmatched.

For the CDR3, the DNA is TGTGCCAGCAGTGAATCGACGCTCGGGACAGAGAACAATGAGCAGTTCTTC. It specifies CASSESTLGTENNEQFF. The genes are TRBV25-1 and TRBJ2-1; 7 bases fit TRBD1. Trimming took 1 base from V and 5 from J; bases not matched to a gene: 11. The CDR3 consists of 17 residues. CDR1 and CDR2 from the germline V gene are MGHDK and SYGVNS.

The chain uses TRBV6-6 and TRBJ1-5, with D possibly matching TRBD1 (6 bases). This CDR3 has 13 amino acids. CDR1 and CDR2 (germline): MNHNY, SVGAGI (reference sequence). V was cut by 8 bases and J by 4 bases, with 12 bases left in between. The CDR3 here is CASQNRENQPQHF. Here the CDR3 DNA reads TGTGCCAGCCAAAACAGGGAGAATCAGCCCCAGCATTTT.

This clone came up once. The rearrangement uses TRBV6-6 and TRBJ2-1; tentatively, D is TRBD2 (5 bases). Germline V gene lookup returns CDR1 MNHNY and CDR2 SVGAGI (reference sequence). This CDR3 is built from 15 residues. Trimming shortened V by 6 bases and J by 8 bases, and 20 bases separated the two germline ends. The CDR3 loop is CASSPPAGYGDEQFF. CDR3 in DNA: TGTGCCAGCAGCCCCCCCGCCGGGTACGGGGATGAGCAGTTCTTC.

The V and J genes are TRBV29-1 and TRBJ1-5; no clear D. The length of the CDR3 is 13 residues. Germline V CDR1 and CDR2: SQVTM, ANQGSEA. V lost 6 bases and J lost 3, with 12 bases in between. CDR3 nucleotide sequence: TGCAGCGTAGGTGGGCAGGTCAATCAGCCCCAGCATTTT. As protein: CSVGGQVNQPQHF.

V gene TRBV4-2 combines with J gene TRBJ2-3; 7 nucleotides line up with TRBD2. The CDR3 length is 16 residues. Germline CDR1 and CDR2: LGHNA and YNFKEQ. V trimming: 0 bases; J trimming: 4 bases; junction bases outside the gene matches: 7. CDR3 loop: CASSQDGAGVPDTQYF. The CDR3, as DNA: TGTGCCAGCAGCCAAGATGGGGCGGGAGTTCCAGATACGCAGTATTTT.

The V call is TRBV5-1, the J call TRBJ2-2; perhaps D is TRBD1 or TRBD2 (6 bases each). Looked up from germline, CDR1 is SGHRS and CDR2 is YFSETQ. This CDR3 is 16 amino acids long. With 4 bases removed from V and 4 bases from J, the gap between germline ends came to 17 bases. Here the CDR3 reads CASSPVGGAGTGELFF. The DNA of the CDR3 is TGCGCCAGCAGCCCCGTGGGGGGCGCGGGCACCGGGGAGCTGTTTTTT.

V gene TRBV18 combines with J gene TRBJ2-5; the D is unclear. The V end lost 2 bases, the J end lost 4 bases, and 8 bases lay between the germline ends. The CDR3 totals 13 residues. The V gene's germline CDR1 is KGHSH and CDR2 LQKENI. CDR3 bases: TGTGCCAGCTCACCAAAGTTTCTAGAGACCCAGTACTTC. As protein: CASSPKFLETQYF.

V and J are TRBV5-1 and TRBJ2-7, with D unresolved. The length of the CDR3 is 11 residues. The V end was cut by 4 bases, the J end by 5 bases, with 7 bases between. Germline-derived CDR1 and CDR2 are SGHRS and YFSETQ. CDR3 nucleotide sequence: TGCGCCAGCAGCATCCTCAACGAGCAGTACTTC. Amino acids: CASSILNEQYF.

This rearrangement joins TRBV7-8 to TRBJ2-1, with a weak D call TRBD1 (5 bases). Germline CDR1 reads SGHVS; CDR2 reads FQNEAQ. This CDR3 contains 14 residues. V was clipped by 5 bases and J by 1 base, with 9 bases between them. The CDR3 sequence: CASSIQGSYNEQFF. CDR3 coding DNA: TGTGCCAGCAGCATTCAGGGATCCTACAATGAGCAGTTCTTC. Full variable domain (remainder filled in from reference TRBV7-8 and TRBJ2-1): GAGVSQSPRYKVAKRGQDVALRCDPISGHVSLFWYQQALGQGPEFLTYFQNEAQLDKSGLPSDRFFAERPEGSVSTLKIQRTQQEDSAVYLCASSIQGSYNEQFFGPGTRLTVL.

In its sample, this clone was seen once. The CDR3 nucleotides are TGTGCCAGCTCAGCACAGGGGGTCAACACCGGGGAGCTGTTTTTT. Translation: CASSAQGVNTGELFF. This chain uses TRBV18 with TRBJ2-2; the match to TRBD1 covers 8 bases. The CDR3 has 15 residues. Germline CDR1 KGHSH, CDR2 LQKENI. V was clipped by 5 bases and J by 2 bases; unmatched bases: 4.